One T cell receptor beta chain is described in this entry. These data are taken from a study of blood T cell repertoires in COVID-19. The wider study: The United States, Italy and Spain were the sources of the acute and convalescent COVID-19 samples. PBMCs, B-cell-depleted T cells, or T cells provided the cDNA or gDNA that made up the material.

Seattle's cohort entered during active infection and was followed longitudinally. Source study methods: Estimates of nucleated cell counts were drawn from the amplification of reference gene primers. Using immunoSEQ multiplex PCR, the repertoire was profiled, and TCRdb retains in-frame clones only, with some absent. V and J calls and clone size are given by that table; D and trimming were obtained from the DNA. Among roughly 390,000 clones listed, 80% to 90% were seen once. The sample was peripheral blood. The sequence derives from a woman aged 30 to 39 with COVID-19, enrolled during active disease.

The CDR3 reads CASSVLQGSSYNEQFF. The CDR3 DNA reads TGTGCCAGCAGCGTCCTTCAGGGGAGCTCCTACAATGAGCAGTTCTTC. V gene TRBV7-8 combines with J gene TRBJ2-1; TRBD1 is a possible D gene (6 bases). CDR1 and CDR2 (germline): SGHVS, FQNEAQ. The CDR3 spans 16 residues. V lost 5 bases to trimming and J lost 0 bases, with 14 bases between them.